The clone carrying this TCR beta chain has more than one count but fewer than ten. The sample is drawn from a study of blood T cells in healthy people across ages. Germline values: CDR1 SGHRS, CDR2 YFSETQ. The V end was cut by 0 bases, the J end by 0 bases, with 9 bases between. The CDR3 is 15 residues long. Through a sample-barcoded 5' primer and a J-beta primer mix, a second PCR was run for about 6 to 11 cycles. From the 5' RACE reads, TCRdb called clonotypes with MiXCR, one entry per CDR3 protein. The data hold 1.5 million to 2 million distinct CDR3 sequences, with about 30% observed a single time.

The rearrangement links TRBV5-1 to TRBJ1-1, with D perhaps matching TRBD1 (5 bases). The sample was blood. This sequence originates from a woman in her 30s in good health. The CDR3 loop is CASSLGGGMNTEAFF. CDR3 nucleotide sequence: TGCGCCAGCAGCTTGGGCGGGGGAATGAACACTGAAGCTTTCTTT.